This entry describes one T cell receptor (beta chain). The target antigen is unknown. These data originate in a study of blood T cells in healthy people across ages. Study results and limitations: More naive CD4+ cells and higher diversity marked long-lived donors relative to aged donors.

Together with a sample-barcoded 5' primer, a J-beta primer mix was included in a second PCR lasting about 7 to 11 cycles. TCRdb re-called the 5' RACE reads with MiXCR, one entry per CDR3 protein. The sample consists of hundreds of thousands of distinct CDR3 sequences, roughly 50% of them appearing once. Every participating donor contributed 7.5 to 10 milliliters of peripheral blood through a draw. Extracted total RNA amounted to at least 5.5 micrograms for each sample. The receptor's source is a man aged 30-40 years in good health. Specimen: blood.

CDR3 sequence (DNA): TGCAGTGCCACCCGGGACGGGAATAATGAGCAGTTCTTC. It is translated as CSATRDGNNEQFF. The chain employs TRBV20-1 and TRBJ2-1; D possibly matches TRBD1 or TRBD2 (5 bases each). From germline, CDR1 is DFQATT and CDR2 SNEGSKA (reference sequence). This CDR3 comprises 13 residues. V lost 6 bases to trimming and J lost 7 bases, with 16 bases between them.